This TCR beta chain was identified during a study of T cells after somatic rescue of genetic block (dated by TCRdb to 2019 to 2021). Looking at the study overall: What the study looked at was long-term robustness, specifically in a T-cell system that came about through somatic rescue of a genetic block in T-cell development.

Library generation was performed with the immunoSEQ multiplex PCR assay. Not all clones reach the TCRdb copy of this immuneACCESS table, which keeps in-frame sequences only. Checked studies attribute under half of the gap to unresolved V genes and leave the rest unexplained. The table for this sample lists 55,000 to 75,000 clones; 80% to 95% of them were counted only once. The ten largest account for 2.9% of the sample. Of note for this clone: Its specific antigen is unknown. No clone much larger than this one lies a single base away; base qualities are absent.

This TCR came from a man aged 35 to 55. Sequencing was performed on peripheral blood mononuclear cells (PBMCs).

The nucleotide sequence is given as TGTGCCAGCAGACGGGAGGGGGCGTACGATACGCAGTATTTT. Its translation is CASRREGAYDTQYF. The chain couples TRBV6-5 to TRBJ2-3, and possibly TRBD2, on 8 matching bases. The germline V gene supplies CDR1 MNHEY and CDR2 SVGAGI. The CDR3 covers 14 residues, taking in both the cysteine and the phenylalanine. The read is trimmed to its CDR3 DNA, 42 bases read in frame from base 1. V is reduced by 6 bases and J by 6 bases, leaving a spacing of 16 bases between them.